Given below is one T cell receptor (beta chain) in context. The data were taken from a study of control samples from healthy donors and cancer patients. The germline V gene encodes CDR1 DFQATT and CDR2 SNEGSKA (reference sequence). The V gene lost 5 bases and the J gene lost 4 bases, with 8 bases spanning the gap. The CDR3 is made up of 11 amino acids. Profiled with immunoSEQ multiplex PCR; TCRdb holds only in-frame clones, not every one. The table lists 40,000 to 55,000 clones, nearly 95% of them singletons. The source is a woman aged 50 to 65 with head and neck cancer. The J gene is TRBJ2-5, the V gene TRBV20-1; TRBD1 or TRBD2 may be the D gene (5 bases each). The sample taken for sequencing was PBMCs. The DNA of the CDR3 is TGCAGTGCTTCCGGGACAGAGACCCAGTACTTC. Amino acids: CSASGTETQYF.